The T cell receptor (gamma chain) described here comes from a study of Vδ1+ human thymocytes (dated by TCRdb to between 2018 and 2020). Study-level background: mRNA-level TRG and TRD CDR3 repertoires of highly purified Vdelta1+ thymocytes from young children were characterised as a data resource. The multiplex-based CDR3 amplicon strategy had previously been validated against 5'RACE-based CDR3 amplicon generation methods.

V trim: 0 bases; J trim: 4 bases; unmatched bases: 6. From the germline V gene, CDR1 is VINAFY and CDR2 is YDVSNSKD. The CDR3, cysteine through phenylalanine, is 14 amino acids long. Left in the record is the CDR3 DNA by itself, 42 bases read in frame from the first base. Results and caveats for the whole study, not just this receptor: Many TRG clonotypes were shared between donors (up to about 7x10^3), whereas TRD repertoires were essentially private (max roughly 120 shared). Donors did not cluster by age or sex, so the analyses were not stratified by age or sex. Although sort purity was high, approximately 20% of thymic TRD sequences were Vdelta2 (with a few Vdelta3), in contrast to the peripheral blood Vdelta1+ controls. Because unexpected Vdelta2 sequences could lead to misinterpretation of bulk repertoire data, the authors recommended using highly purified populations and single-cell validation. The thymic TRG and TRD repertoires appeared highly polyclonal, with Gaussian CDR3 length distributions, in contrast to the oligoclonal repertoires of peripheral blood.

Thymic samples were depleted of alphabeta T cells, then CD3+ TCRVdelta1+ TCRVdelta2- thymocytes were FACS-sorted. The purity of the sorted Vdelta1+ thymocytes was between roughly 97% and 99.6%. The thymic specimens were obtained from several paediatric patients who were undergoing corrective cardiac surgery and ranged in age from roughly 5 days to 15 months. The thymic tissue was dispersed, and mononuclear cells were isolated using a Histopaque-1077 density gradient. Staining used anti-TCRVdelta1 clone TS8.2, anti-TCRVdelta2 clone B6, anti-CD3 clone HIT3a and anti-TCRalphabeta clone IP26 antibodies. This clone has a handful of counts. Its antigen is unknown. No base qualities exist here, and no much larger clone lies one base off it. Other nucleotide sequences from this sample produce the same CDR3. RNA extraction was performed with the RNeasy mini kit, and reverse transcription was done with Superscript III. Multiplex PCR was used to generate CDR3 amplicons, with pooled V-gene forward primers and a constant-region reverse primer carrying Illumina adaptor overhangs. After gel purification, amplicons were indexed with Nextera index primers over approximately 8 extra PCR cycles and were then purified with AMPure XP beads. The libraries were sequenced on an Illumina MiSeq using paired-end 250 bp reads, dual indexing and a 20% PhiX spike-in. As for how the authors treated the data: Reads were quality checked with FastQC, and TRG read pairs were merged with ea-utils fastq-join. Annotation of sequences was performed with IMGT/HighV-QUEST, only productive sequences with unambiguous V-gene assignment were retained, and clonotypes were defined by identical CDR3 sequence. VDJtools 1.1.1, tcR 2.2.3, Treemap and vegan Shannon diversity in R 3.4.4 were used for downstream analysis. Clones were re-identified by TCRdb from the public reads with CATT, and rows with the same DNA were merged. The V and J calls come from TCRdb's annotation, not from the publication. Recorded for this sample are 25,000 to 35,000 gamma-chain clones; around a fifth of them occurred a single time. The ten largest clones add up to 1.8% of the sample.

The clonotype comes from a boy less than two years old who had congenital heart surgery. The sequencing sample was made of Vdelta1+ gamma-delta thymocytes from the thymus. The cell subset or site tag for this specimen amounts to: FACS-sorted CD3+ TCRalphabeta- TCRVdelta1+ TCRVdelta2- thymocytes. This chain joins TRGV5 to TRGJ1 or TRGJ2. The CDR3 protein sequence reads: CATWDRLRYYKKLF. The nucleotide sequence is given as TGTGCCACCTGGGACAGGCTTAGGTATTATAAGAAACTCTTT.